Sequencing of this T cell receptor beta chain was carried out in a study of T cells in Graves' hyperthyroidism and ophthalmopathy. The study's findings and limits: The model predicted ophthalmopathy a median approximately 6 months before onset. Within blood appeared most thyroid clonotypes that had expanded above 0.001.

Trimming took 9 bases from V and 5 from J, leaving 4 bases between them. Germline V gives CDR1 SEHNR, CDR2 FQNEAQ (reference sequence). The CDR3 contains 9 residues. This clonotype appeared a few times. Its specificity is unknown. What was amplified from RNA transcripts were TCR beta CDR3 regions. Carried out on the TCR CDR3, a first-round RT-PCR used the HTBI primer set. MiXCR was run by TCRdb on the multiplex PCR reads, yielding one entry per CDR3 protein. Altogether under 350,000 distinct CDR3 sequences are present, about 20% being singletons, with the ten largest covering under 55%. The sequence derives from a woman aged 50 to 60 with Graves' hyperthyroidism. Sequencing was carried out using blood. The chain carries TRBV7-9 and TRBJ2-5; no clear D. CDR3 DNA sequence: TGTGCCAGTGTGGAGACCCAGTACTTC. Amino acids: CASVETQYF.